Below are 26 T cell receptor beta chains sequenced from a single sample in a study of response to subunit inactivated influenza vaccine. TCRdb reanalysed the RT-PCR reads using MiXCR and keeps one entry per CDR3 protein. The repertoire holds a few hundred thousand distinct CDR3 sequences, 12% to 15% seen once, with 11% in the top ten. The specimen was PBMCs from blood, collected 11 to 12 days after vaccination. The receptors here all came from a man aged 50-60 years who received an inactivated influenza vaccine.

This clonotype has a handful of counts. The rearrangement joins TRBV6-2 or TRBV6-3 to TRBJ2-1; tentative D call: TRBD2 (5 bases). Germline assignment: CDR1 MNHEY and CDR2 SVGEGT. The CDR3 runs to 13 residues. Trimming left V 7 bases short and J 5 bases short, with 12 bases between. CDR3 sequence (DNA): TGTGCCAGCACCCTAAACGGGAACAATGAGCAGTTCTTC. This gives the protein CASTLNGNNEQFF.

This clonotype has more than one count but fewer than ten. The chain is built from TRBV11-2 and TRBJ1-1; TRBD1 agrees at 10 bases. With 5 bases clipped from V and 11 bases from J, the junction kept 11 bases outside the gene matches. Germline CDR1 SGHAT, CDR2 FQNNGV. CDR3 length: 14 amino acids. CDR3 DNA sequence: TGTGCCAGCAGCCGGACAGGGGGGCAAAGAGTGGCTTTCTTT. It yields the protein CASSRTGGQRVAFF.

This clonotype was counted ten times or more. This sequence joins TRBV14 and TRBJ2-1, with 9 bases identical to TRBD2. Per germline, CDR1 SGHDN and CDR2 FVKESK. CDR3 length equals 16 residues. With 4 bases clipped from V and 10 bases from J, the junction kept 14 bases outside the gene matches. CDR3 DNA sequence: TGTGCCAGCAGCCGATGGGGGCGGGAGGGCCTCTCAGAGCAGTTCTTC. It encodes CASSRWGREGLSEQFF.

This clonotype was observed a few times. For the CDR3, the DNA is TGCGCCAGCAGCTTACTAGCGGGGGGTAACAATGAGCAGTTCTTC. This encodes CASSLLAGGNNEQFF. The J gene is TRBJ2-1, the V gene TRBV5-1, with TRBD2 matching over 12 bases. V trimming: 2 bases; J trimming: 5 bases; junction bases outside the gene matches: 2. The CDR3 has 15 residues. Germline values: CDR1 SGHRS, CDR2 YFSETQ.

This clonotype has at least ten counts. The genes are TRBV27 and TRBJ2-1, with 11 positions matching TRBD2. CDR3 length: 15 residues. Germline lookup yields CDR1 MNHEY and CDR2 SMNVEV (reference sequence). With V trimmed by 3 bases and J by 7 bases, 5 bases remained unmatched. The DNA of the CDR3 is TGTGCCAGCAGTTTCGGTAGCGGGAGGGGTAATGAGCAGTTCTTC. Translation gives CASSFGSGRGNEQFF.

This clonotype has a handful of counts. The rearrangement joins TRBV19 to TRBJ1-1; TRBD1 is a possible D gene (5 bases). Germline V gives CDR1 LNHDA, CDR2 SQIVND (reference sequence). The CDR3 has 14 amino acids. V was pared by 6 bases and J by 4 bases, with 15 bases between. This CDR3 is CASSWTAGGTEAFF. The CDR3 coding sequence is TGTGCCAGTAGCTGGACCGCGGGGGGCACTGAAGCTTTCTTT.

J is TRBJ2-7 and V is TRBV5-1; a weak D match, TRBD1 (5 bases). CDR1 is SGHRS, CDR2 YFSETQ, per germline. The V end lost 0 bases, the J end lost 0 bases, and 10 bases lay between the germline ends. This CDR3 has 15 amino acids. Here the CDR3 reads CASSLVGASSYEQYF. The CDR3 bases are TGCGCCAGCAGCTTGGTAGGGGCCAGCTCCTACGAGCAGTACTTC.

With respect to this clonotype: Its ends do not fully match the called genes, so a read error is possible. CDR3 sequence reads: CASSPGQVGNTIHF. CDR3 DNA sequence: TGTGCCAGCAGCCCCGGACAAGTCGGAAACACCATACATTTT. This chain uses TRBV6-1 with TRBJ1-3; a weak D match, TRBD1 (5 bases). The germline V gene has CDR1 MNHNS and CDR2 SASEGT. This CDR3 contains 14 residues.

This clonotype was counted many times. The gene calls are TRBV29-1 and TRBJ2-7; a weak D match, TRBD2 (5 bases). Trimming removed 4 bases from V and 3 bases from J, with 13 bases in between. Per germline, CDR1 SQVTM and CDR2 ANQGSEA. There are 13 residues in the CDR3. The CDR3 sequence is CSVAGVNHYEQYF. CDR3 in DNA: TGCAGCGTTGCCGGGGTTAATCACTACGAGCAGTACTTC.

The chain uses TRBV4-2 and TRBJ2-7, with D possibly TRBD2 on 6 matching bases. Trimming pared 1 base from V and 4 bases from J, leaving 17 bases between. This CDR3 is 16 amino acids long. From germline, CDR1 is LGHNA and CDR2 YNFKEQ. DNA for the CDR3: TGTGCCAGCAGCCAAGGCGGCCTAGCGAGTCAGTACGAGCAGTACTTC. Encoded protein: CASSQGGLASQYEQYF.

The V gene is TRBV5-6, the J gene TRBJ2-1, with a tentative D call TRBD1 (5 bases). Trimming stripped 4 bases from V and 7 bases from J, with 12 bases between. CDR3 length equals 13 residues. Germline CDR1 and CDR2: SGHDT and YYEEEE. The CDR3, as DNA: TGTGCCAGCAGCACACCGCAGGGAAATGAGCAGTTCTTC. Translated: CASSTPQGNEQFF.

This chain links TRBV2 with TRBJ2-7; 7 positions agree with TRBD2. Trimming took 8 bases from V and 6 from J; bases not matched to a gene: 13. The germline gives CDR1 SNHLY, CDR2 FYNNEI. The CDR3 is made up of 14 amino acids. Here the CDR3 reads CASGEGLSLREQYF. The DNA for the CDR3 is TGTGCCAGCGGGGAGGGACTATCCCTCCGCGAGCAGTACTTC.

The table lists this clonotype with a few counts. The V call is TRBV20-1, the J call TRBJ2-3; TRBD2 matches 7 bases. V was clipped by 5 bases and J by 5 bases; unmatched bases: 16. The CDR3 loop spans 16 amino acids. Germline loops: CDR1 DFQATT, CDR2 SNEGSKA (reference sequence). CDR3 amino acids: CSAGPDFREVRDTQYF. CDR3 DNA sequence: TGCAGTGCTGGTCCCGACTTCCGGGAGGTGCGAGATACGCAGTATTTT.

The CDR3 DNA reads TGCAGCGTTGTGGCCCTCTACGAGCAGTACTTC. The encoded protein is CSVVALYEQYF. V gene TRBV29-1 combines with J gene TRBJ2-7; D remains ambiguous. The V end lost 4 bases, the J end lost 3 bases, and 7 bases lay between the germline ends. The CDR3 has 11 residues. Germline V CDR1 and CDR2: SQVTM, ANQGSEA.

V usage is TRBV6-2 or TRBV6-3 and J usage is TRBJ2-7; tentatively, D is TRBD2 (5 bases). V was pared by 5 bases and J by 2 bases, with 13 bases between. Germline V CDR1 and CDR2: MNHEY, SVGEGT. This CDR3 has 14 residues. The CDR3 sequence is CASSAMTNAYEQYF. For the CDR3, the DNA is TGTGCCAGCAGTGCAATGACTAACGCCTACGAGCAGTACTTC.

The chain is built from TRBV28 and TRBJ1-2; D remains ambiguous. The ends were cut back, 7 bases at V and 2 bases at J, with 11 bases in the middle. This CDR3 has 13 residues. From germline, CDR1 is MDHEN and CDR2 SYDVKM. The CDR3 sequence is CASTRFPNYGYTF. CDR3 coding DNA: TGTGCCAGCACGAGGTTTCCAAACTATGGCTACACCTTC.

In its sample, this clonotype was seen a few times. The chain joins TRBV7-2 to TRBJ2-4; TRBD1 agrees at 8 bases. V lost 1 base to trimming and J lost 6 bases; unmatched junction nucleotides: 8. The V gene's germline CDR1 is SGHTA and CDR2 FQGNSA. This CDR3 region has 16 residues. The CDR3 region has the DNA TGTGCCAGCAGCTTAGGAGCAGGGGGCCTCATAAACATTCAGTACTTC. Protein product: CASSLGAGGLINIQYF. Full variable domain (remainder filled in from reference TRBV7-2 and TRBJ2-4): GAGVSQSPSNKVTEKGKDVELRCDPISGHTALYWYRQSLGQGLEFLIYFQGNSAPDKSGLPSDRFSAERTGGSVSTLTIQRTQQEDSAVYLCASSLGAGGLINIQYFGAGTRLSVL.

This chain connects TRBV6-2 or TRBV6-3 to TRBJ2-1; 10 bases line up with TRBD2. The ends lost 7 bases at V and 4 bases at J; junction bases unmatched: 7. CDR3 size: 15 residues. Germline V gene data show CDR1 as MNHEY and CDR2 as SVGEGT. The CDR3 spells CASTTWTSGYNEQFF. In DNA, the CDR3 is TGTGCCAGCACGACATGGACTAGCGGTTACAATGAGCAGTTCTTC.

This sequence joins TRBV4-3 and TRBJ2-1; 9 nucleotides line up with TRBD1. This CDR3 contains 15 residues. V shed 3 bases, J shed 3 bases, and the junction held 3 bases outside the gene matches. Germline V gene data show CDR1 as LGHNA and CDR2 as YSLEER. The CDR3 DNA follows: TGCGCCAGCAGCCACCGGGACAGGGACTACAATGAGCAGTTCTTC. It is translated as CASSHRDRDYNEQFF.

The CDR3, as DNA: TGTGCCAGCAGTTACTCGACACATCCGTCCTACGAGCAGTACTTC. It is translated as CASSYSTHPSYEQYF. The genes are TRBV6-2 or TRBV6-3 and TRBJ2-7; D not certain. CDR3 length: 15 amino acids. Trimming took off 0 bases at V and 1 base at J, with 10 bases between the two ends. Looked up from germline, CDR1 is MNHEY and CDR2 is SVGEGT.

This clonotype was seen repeatedly, ten times or more. The chain joins TRBV5-1 to TRBJ1-4; possible D gene TRBD1, 6 bases. The CDR3 extends over 15 amino acids. Germline CDR1 SGHRS, CDR2 YFSETQ. Trimming cost V 4 bases and J 0 bases, with 10 bases left between them. In DNA, the CDR3 is TGCGCCAGCAGCACGACAGGACCAACTAATGAAAAACTGTTTTTT. It specifies CASSTTGPTNEKLFF.

V and J are TRBV3-1 and TRBJ2-3; tentative D call: TRBD2 (5 bases). The germline gives CDR1 LGHDT, CDR2 YNNKEL (reference sequence). V was cut by 4 bases and J by 4 bases, with 12 bases left in between. The CDR3 spans 14 residues. As DNA, the CDR3 is TGTGCCAGCAGCCGCAGGACTCCGGCAGATACGCAGTATTTT. Translation: CASSRRTPADTQYF.

With regard to this clonotype: One end of the junction is discordant with germline, which a read error may explain. The chain has TRBV6-7 and TRBJ2-2; 15 nucleotides line up with TRBD2. TRBV6-7 is placed among ORFs of uncertain function. The CDR3 runs to 19 residues. This chain's CDR3 is CARSSSLGLAGGGTGELFF. CDR3 bases: TGTGCCCGCAGTTCCTCCCTGGGACTAGCGGGGGGAGGCACCGGGGAGCTGTTTTTT.

This clonotype was found a few times. The chain links TRBV28 to TRBJ2-7, with 10 bases matching TRBD2. Germline V gives CDR1 MDHEN, CDR2 SYDVKM. The CDR3 totals 16 residues. The junction had 15 bases not matched to a gene; V was cut back by 10 bases and J by 3 bases. Here the CDR3 DNA reads TGTGCCATCAATAAGGTAGCGGGGGGCCTTATCTACGAGCAGTACTTC. It specifies CAINKVAGGLIYEQYF.

The rearrangement joins TRBV7-2 to TRBJ2-7, with TRBD2 matching over 11 bases. The CDR3 loop spans 17 amino acids. CDR1 SGHTA and CDR2 FQGNSA come from the germline V gene. J lost 2 bases, V lost 8 bases, and 14 bases had no gene match. CDR3 DNA sequence: TGTGCCAGCTACTCGGGTAGCGGGGGGGCCATGCCCTACGAGCAGTACTTC. This encodes CASYSGSGGAMPYEQYF.

The chain employs TRBV12-3 or TRBV12-4 and TRBJ2-5, with TRBD1 as a possible D gene (5 bases). The ends were cut back, 4 bases at V and 4 bases at J, with 13 bases in the middle. The CDR3 runs to 14 residues. CDR3 nucleotides: TGTGCCAGCAGTTGGACACCCAAATCAGAGACCCAGTACTTC. It translates to CASSWTPKSETQYF.